This T cell receptor (beta chain) was documented in a study of cytomegalovirus exposure and HLA in healthy donors. For this clone: Antigen unknown.

Vbeta (60) and Jbeta (13) primers were used in the PCR. The data were produced by immunoSEQ multiplex PCR, yet TCRdb's version contains in-frame clones alone and is incomplete. The sample has about 200,000 clones; approximately 85% are singletons. Germline CDR1 is SEHNR and CDR2 is FQNEAQ (reference sequence). V shed 1 base and J shed 5 bases, with 9 bases lying between them. The CDR3 spans 15 residues. Regarding the study as a whole: The study had only CMV serostatus as immune exposure information.

This sequence was found in a girl between 5 and 17 years old in good health and CMV-seropositive. The rearrangement links TRBV7-9 to TRBJ1-6; the D is unclear. Sequencing was done on a sample of PBMCs. CDR3 coding DNA: TGTGCCAGCAGCTTAGATCAGTCCCATAATTCACCCCTCCACTTT. Its protein is CASSLDQSHNSPLHF.